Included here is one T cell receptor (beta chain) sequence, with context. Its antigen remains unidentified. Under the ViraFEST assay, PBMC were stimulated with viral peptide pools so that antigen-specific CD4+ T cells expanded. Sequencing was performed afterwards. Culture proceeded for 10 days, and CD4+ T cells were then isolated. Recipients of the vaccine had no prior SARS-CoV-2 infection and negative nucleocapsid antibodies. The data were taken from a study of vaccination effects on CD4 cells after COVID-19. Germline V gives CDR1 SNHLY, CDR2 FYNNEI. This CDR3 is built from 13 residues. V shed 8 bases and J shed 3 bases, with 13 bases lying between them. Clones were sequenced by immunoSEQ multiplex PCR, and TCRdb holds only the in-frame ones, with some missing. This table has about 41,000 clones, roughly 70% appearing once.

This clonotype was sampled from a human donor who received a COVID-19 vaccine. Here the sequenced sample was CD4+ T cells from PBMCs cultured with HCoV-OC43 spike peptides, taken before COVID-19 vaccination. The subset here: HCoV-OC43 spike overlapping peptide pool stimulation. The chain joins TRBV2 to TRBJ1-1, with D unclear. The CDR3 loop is CASRRGRDTEAFF. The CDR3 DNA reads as TGTGCCAGCCGCAGAGGCCGGGACACTGAAGCTTTCTTT.